Described below is a single T cell receptor beta chain sequence and its context. Its specificity is unknown. This record comes from a study of T cell responses to AZD1222 COVID-19 vaccine. Whole-study context: Both about-4-week and about-12-week second-dose recipients were combined.

CDR3 length: 13 residues. V lost 0 bases and J 5 bases, leaving 6 bases between the germline ends. Germline V gives CDR1 SGHDT, CDR2 YYEEEE. Overall study results and limits: Baseline seropositivity occurred in only a handful of AZD1222 recipients. Spike-specific TCR breadth and depth grew following two AZD1222 doses. The CD4 TCRs associated with vaccination extended across spike and predominated at 160-218 and 743-854.

The assay was immunoSEQ multiplex PCR, and TCRdb's table has in-frame clones only and misses some. The table includes some 110,000 clones, around 76% detected once. The source material was peripheral blood, sampled on day 0 of AZD1222 vaccination. The TCR comes from an adult in good health. The chain couples TRBV5-6 to TRBJ1-5, with a weak D call TRBD1 (6 bases). CDR3 in DNA: TGTGCCAGCAGCTTGGACAGGGATCAGCCCCAGCATTTT. It codes for CASSLDRDQPQHF.